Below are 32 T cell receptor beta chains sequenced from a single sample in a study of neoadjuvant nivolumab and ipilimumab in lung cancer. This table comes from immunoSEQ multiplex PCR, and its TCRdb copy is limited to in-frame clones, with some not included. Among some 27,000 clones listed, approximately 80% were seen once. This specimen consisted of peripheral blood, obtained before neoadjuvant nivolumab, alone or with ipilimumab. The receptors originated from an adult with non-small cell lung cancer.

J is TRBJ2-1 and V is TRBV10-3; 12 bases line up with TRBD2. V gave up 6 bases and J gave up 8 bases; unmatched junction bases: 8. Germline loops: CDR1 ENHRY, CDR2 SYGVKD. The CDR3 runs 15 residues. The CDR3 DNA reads TGTGCCATCAGCCGACTAGCGGGGGCTTCGGATGAGCAGTTCTTC. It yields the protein CAISRLAGASDEQFF.

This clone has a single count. CDR3 residues: CASSGVQVLETQYF. As DNA, the CDR3 is TGTGCCAGCAGTGGGGTTCAGGTCTTGGAGACCCAGTACTTC. The chain recombines TRBV6-1 with TRBJ2-5, with no clear D. Germline V gene data show CDR1 as MNHNS and CDR2 as SASEGT. CDR3 length: 14 residues. Trimming removed 4 bases at V and 5 bases at J, with 14 bases between.

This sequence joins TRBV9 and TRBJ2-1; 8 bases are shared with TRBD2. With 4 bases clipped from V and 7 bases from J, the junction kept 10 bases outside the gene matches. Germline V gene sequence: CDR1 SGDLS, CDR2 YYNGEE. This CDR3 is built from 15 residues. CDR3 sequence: CASSLAGTRVNEQFF. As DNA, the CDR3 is TGTGCCAGCAGCCTAGCCGGGACTAGAGTTAATGAGCAGTTCTTC.

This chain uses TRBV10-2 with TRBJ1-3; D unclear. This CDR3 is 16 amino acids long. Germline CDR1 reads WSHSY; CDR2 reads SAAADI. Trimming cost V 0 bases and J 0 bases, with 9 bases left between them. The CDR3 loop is CASSESWQFSGNTIYF. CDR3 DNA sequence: TGCGCCAGCAGTGAGTCGTGGCAGTTCTCTGGAAACACCATATATTTT.

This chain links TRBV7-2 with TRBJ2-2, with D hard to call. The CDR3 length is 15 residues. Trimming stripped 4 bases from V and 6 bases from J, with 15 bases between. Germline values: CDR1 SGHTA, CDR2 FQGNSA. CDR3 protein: CASSSDTLSSGELFF. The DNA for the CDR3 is TGTGCCAGCAGCTCCGACACCCTCTCCTCCGGGGAGCTGTTTTTT.

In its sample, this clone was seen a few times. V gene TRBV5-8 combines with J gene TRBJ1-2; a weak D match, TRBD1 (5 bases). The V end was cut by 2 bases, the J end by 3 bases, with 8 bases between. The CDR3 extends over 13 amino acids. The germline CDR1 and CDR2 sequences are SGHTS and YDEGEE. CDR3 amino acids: CASSFRVDYGYTF. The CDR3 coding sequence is TGTGCCAGCAGCTTCAGGGTCGACTATGGCTACACCTTC.

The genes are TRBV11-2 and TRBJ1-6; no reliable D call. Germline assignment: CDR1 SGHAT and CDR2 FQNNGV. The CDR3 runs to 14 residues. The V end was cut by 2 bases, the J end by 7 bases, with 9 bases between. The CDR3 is CASSLNQPNSPLHF. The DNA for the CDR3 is TGTGCCAGCAGCTTAAACCAGCCAAATTCACCCCTCCACTTT.

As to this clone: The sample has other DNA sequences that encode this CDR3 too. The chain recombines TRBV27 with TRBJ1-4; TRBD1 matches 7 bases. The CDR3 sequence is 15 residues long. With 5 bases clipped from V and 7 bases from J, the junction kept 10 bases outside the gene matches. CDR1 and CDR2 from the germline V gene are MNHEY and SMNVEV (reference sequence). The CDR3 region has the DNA TGTGCCAGCAGTCTCAGAGGGGGCGCGGGTGAAAAACTGTTTTTT. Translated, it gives CASSLRGGAGEKLFF.

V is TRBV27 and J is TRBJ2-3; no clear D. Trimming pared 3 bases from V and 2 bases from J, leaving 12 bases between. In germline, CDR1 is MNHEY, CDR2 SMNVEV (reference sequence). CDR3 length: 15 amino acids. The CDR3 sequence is CASSFGQVHTDTQYF. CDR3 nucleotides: TGTGCCAGCAGTTTCGGGCAAGTGCACACAGATACGCAGTATTTT.

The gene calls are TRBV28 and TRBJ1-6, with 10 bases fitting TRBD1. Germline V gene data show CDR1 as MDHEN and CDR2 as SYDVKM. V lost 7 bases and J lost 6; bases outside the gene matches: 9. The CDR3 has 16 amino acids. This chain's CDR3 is CASTGQGSLLNSPLHF. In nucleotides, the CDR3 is TGTGCCAGCACGGGACAGGGGTCCCTACTTAATTCACCCCTCCACTTT.

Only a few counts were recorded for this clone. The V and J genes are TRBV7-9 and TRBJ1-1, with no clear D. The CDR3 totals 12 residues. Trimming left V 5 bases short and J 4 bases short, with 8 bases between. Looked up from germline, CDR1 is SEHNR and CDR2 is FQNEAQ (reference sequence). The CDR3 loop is CASSQQATEAFF. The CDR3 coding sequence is TGTGCCAGCAGCCAGCAGGCCACTGAAGCTTTCTTT.

CDR3 region: CASNPGQGAGETQYF. The CDR3 DNA reads TGTGCCAGCAACCCGGGACAGGGGGCGGGAGAGACCCAGTACTTC. This rearrangement joins TRBV7-9 to TRBJ2-5; TRBD1 matches 12 bases. CDR1 is SEHNR, CDR2 FQNEAQ, per germline (reference sequence). This CDR3 has 15 amino acids. V lost 7 bases to trimming and J lost 4 bases; unmatched junction nucleotides: 7.

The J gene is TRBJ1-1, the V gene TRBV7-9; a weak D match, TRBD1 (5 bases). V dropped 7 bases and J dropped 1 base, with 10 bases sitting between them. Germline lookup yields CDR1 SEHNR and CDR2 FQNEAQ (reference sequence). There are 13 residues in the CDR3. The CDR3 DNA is TGTGCCAGCACCCAACAGGCGAACACTGAAGCTTTCTTT. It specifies CASTQQANTEAFF.

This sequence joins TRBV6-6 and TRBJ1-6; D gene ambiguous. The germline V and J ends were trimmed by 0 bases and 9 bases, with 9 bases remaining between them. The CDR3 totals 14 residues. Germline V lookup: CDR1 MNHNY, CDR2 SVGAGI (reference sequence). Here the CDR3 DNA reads TGTGCCAGCAGTTACTCGTTAGGGAGTTCACCCCTCCACTTT. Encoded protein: CASSYSLGSSPLHF.

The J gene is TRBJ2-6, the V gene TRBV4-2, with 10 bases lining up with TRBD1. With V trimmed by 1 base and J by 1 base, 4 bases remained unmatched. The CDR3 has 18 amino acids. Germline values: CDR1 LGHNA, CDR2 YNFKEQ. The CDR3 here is CASSQGQGAFSGANVLTF. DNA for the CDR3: TGTGCCAGCAGCCAAGGACAGGGGGCGTTTTCTGGGGCCAACGTCCTGACTTTC.

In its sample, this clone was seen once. The CDR3 bases are TGTGCCAGCAGCTTAGTTCTGATAGGGGATAATGAAAAACTGTTTTTT. It translates to CASSLVLIGDNEKLFF. J is TRBJ1-4 and V is TRBV11-1, with a tentative D call TRBD1 (5 bases). This CDR3 is built from 16 residues. The germline CDR1 and CDR2 sequences are SGHAT and FQDESV (reference sequence). V lost 1 base to trimming and J lost 4 bases, with 13 bases between them.

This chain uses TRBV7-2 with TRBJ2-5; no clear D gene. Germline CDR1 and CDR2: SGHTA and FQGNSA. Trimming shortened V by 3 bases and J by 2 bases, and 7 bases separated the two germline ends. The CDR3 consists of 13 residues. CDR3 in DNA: TGTGCCAGCAGCTTCAACAGACAAGAGACCCAGTACTTC. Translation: CASSFNRQETQYF.

The CDR3 DNA sequence: TGTGCCAGCAGCGCAAGGACAGGTGAAGCTTTCTTT. Encoded protein: CASSARTGEAFF. V is TRBV7-7 and J is TRBJ1-1; TRBD1 matches 7 bases. Germline CDR1 and CDR2: SSHAT and FNYEAQ (reference sequence). The trim removed 5 bases at V and 7 bases at J, leaving 4 bases unmatched. The CDR3 has 12 amino acids.

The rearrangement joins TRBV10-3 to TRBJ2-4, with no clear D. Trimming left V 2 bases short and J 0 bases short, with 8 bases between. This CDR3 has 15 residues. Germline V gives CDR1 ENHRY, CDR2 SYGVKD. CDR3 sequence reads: CAISEGGLAKNIQYF. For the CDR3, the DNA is TGTGCCATCAGTGAGGGTGGATTAGCCAAAAACATTCAGTACTTC.

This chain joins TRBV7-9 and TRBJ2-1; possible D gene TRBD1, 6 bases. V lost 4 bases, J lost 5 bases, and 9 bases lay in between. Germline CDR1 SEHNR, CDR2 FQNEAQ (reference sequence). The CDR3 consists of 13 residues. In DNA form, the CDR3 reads TGTGCCAGCAGCTCCAGGGGAGACAATGAGCAGTTCTTC. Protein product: CASSSRGDNEQFF.

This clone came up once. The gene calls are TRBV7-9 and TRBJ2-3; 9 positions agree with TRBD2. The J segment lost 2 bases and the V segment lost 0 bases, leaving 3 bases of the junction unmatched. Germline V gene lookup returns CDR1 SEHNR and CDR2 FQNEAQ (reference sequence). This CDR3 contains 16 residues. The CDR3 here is CASSLASGGNTDTQYF. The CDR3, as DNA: TGTGCCAGCAGCTTAGCTAGCGGGGGTAACACAGATACGCAGTATTTT.

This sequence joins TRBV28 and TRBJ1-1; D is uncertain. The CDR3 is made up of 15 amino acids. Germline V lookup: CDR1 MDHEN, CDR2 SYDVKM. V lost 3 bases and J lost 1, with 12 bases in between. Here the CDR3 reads CASSLTLTQNTEAFF. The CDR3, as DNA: TGTGCCAGCAGTTTGACACTGACTCAGAACACTGAAGCTTTCTTT.

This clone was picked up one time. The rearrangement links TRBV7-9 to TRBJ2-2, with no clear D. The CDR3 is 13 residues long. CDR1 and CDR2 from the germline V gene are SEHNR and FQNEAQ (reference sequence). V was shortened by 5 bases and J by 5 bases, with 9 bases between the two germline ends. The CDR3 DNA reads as TGTGCCAGCAGCCTCCCCGGAACCGGGGAGCTGTTTTTT. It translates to CASSLPGTGELFF.

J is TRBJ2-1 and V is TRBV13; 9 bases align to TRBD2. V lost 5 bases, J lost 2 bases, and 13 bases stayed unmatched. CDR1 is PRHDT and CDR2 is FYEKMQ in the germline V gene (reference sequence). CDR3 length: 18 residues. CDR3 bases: TGTGCCAGCAGCGGAGGCCCCGGACTAGCGAGGACCTACAATGAGCAGTTCTTC. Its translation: CASSGGPGLARTYNEQFF.

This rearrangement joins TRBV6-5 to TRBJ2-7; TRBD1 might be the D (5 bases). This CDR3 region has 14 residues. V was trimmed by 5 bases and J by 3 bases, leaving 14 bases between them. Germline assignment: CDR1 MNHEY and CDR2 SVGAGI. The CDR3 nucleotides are TGTGCCAGCAGTAGGGTACAGGACATCTACGAGCAGTACTTC. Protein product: CASSRVQDIYEQYF.

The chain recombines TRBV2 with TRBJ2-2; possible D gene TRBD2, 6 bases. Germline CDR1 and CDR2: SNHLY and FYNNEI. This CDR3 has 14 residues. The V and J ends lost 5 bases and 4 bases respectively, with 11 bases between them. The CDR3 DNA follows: TGTGCCAGCAGTCGGGCGGGGAGCACCGGGGAGCTGTTTTTT. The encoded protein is CASSRAGSTGELFF. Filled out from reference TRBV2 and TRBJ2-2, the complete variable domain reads EPEVTQTPSHQVTQMGQEVILRCVPISNHLYFYWYRQILGQKVEFLVSFYNNEISEKSEIFDDQFSVERPDGSNFTLKIRSTKLEDSAMYFCASSRAGSTGELFFGEGSRLTVL.

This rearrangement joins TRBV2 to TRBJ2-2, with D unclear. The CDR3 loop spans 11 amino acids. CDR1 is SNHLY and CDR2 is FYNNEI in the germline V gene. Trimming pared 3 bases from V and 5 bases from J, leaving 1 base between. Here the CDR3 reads CASSETGELFF. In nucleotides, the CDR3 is TGTGCCAGCAGTGAGACCGGGGAGCTGTTTTTT.

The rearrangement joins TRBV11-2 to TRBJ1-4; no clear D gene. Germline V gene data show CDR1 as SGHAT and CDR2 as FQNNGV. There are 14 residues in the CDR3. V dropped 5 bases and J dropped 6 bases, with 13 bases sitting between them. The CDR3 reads CASSQTSIDEKLFF. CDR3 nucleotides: TGTGCCAGCAGCCAGACAAGTATCGATGAAAAACTGTTTTTT.

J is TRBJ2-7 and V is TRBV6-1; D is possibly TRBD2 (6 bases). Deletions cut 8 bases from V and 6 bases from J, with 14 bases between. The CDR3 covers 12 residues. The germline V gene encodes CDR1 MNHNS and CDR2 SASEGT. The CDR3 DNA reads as TGTGCCAGCCGCGGGGCCCGGGGCGAGCAGTACTTC. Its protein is CASRGARGEQYF.

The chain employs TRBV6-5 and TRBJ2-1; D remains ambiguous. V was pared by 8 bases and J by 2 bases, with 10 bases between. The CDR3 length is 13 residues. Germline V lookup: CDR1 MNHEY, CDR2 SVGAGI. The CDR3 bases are TGTGCCAGCCGAAAGGGCACCTACAATGAGCAGTTCTTC. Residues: CASRKGTYNEQFF.

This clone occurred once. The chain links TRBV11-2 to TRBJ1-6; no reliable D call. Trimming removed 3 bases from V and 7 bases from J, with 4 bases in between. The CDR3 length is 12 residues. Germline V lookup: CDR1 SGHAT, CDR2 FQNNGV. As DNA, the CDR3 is TGTGCCAGCAGCTTGGAGAATTCACCCCTCCACTTT. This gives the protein CASSLENSPLHF.

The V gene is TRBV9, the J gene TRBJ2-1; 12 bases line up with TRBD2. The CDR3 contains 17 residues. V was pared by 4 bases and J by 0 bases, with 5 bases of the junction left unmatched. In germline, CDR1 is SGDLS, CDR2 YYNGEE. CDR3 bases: TGTGCCAGCAGCCCAACTAGCGGGGGGCTCTCCTACAATGAGCAGTTCTTC. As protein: CASSPTSGGLSYNEQFF. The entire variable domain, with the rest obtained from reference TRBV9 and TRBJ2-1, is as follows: DSGVTQTPKHLITATGQRVTLRCSPRSGDLSVYWYQQSLDQGLQFLIQYYNGEERAKGNILERFSAQQFPDLHSELNLSSLELGDSALYFCASSPTSGGLSYNEQFFGPGTRLTVL.